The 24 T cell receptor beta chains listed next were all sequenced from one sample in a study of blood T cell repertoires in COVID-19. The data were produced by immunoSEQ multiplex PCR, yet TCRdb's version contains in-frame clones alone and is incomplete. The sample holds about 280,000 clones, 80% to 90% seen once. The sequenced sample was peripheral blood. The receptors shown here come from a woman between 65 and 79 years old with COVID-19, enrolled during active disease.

CDR3 coding DNA: TGTGCCAGCAGGGCCGACAGGGGGGGTTGGAATGAGCAGTTCTTC. Amino acid sequence: CASRADRGGWNEQFF. This rearrangement joins TRBV2 to TRBJ2-1; 9 nucleotides align to TRBD1. Trimming at V came to 6 bases and at J to 7 bases, leaving 10 bases not matched to a gene. The CDR3 consists of 15 residues. CDR1 is SNHLY and CDR2 is FYNNEI in the germline V gene.

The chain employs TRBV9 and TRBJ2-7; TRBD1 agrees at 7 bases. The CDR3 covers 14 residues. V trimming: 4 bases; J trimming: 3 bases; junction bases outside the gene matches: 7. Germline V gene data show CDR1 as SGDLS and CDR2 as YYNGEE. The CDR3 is CASSPTGVGYEQYF. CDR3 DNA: TGTGCCAGCAGCCCCACAGGGGTCGGCTACGAGCAGTACTTC.

CDR3 sequence: CASSSNLNTEAFF. CDR3 nucleotides: TGTGCCAGCAGCTCCAATTTGAACACTGAAGCTTTCTTT. V is TRBV7-9 and J is TRBJ1-1; no firm D call. The CDR3 is 13 amino acids. Trimming left V 4 bases short and J 0 bases short, with 6 bases between. Germline values: CDR1 SEHNR, CDR2 FQNEAQ (reference sequence).

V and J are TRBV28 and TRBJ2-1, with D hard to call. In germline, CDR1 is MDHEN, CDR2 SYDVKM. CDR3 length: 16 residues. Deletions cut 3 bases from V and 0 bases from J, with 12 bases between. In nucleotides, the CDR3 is TGTGCCAGCAGTTTTGGGCAGATTAGCTCCTACAATGAGCAGTTCTTC. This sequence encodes CASSFGQISSYNEQFF. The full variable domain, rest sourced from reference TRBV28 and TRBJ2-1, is DVKVTQSSRYLVKRTGEKVFLECVQDMDHENMFWYRQDPGLGLRLIYFSYDVKMKEKGDIPEGYSVSREKKERFSLILESASTNQTSMYLCASSFGQISSYNEQFFGPGTRLTVL.

For the CDR3, the DNA is TGTGCCAGTAGTTGGCGGGGCACTGAAGCTTTCTTT. Protein sequence: CASSWRGTEAFF. The rearrangement uses TRBV19 and TRBJ1-1; D unresolved. The germline gives CDR1 LNHDA, CDR2 SQIVND (reference sequence). V shed 5 bases and J shed 4 bases, with 8 bases lying between them. There are 12 residues in the CDR3.

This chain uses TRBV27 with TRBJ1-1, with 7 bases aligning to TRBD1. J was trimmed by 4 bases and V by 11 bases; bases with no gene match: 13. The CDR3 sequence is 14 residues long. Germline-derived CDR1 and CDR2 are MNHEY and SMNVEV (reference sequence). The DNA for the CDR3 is TGTGCCGTCAGCCTCGGAGGGGGCGGCACTGAAGCTTTCTTT. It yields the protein CAVSLGGGGTEAFF.

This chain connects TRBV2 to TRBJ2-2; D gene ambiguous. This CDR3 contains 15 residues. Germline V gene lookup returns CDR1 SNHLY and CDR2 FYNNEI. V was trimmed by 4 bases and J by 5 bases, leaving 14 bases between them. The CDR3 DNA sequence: TGTGCCAGCAGTGTGGTAGCAAGTGAAACCGGGGAGCTGTTTTTT. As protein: CASSVVASETGELFF.

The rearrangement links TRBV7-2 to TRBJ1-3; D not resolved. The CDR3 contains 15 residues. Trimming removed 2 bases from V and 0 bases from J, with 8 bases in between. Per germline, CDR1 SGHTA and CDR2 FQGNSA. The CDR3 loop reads CASSLMGDSGNTIYF. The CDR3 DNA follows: TGTGCCAGCAGCTTAATGGGAGACTCTGGAAACACCATATATTTT.

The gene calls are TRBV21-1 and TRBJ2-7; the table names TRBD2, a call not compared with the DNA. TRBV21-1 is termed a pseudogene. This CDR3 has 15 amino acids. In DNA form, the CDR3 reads TGTGCCAGCAGCGGGGGGGGACACCCCACCTACGAGCAGTACTTC. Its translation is CASSGGGHPTYEQYF.

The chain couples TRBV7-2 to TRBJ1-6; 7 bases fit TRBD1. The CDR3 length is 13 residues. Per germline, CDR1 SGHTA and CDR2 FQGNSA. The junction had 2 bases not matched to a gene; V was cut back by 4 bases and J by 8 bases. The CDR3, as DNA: TGTGCCAGCAGCTCCCAGGGGGATTCACCCCTCCACTTT. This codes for CASSSQGDSPLHF.

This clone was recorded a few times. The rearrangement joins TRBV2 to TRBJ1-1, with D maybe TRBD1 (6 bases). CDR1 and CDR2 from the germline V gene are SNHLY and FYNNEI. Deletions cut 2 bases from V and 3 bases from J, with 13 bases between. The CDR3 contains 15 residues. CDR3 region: CASSERGTLDTEAFF. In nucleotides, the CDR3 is TGTGCCAGCAGTGAAAGGGGGACACTCGACACTGAAGCTTTCTTT.

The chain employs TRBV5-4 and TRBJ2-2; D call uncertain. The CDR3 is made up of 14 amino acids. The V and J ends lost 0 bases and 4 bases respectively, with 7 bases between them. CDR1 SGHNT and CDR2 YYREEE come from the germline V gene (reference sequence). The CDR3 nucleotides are TGTGCCAGCAGCTTGGACGAGGCCACCGGGGAGCTGTTTTTT. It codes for CASSLDEATGELFF.

The CDR3: CASSLTTGVTYEQYF. CDR3 sequence (DNA): TGTGCCAGCAGCCTGACCACCGGGGTCACCTACGAGCAGTACTTC. V is TRBV7-2 and J is TRBJ2-7, with a weak D call TRBD2 (5 bases). This CDR3 comprises 15 residues. The V gene lost 5 bases and the J gene lost 2 bases, with 16 bases spanning the gap. The V gene's germline CDR1 is SGHTA and CDR2 FQGNSA.

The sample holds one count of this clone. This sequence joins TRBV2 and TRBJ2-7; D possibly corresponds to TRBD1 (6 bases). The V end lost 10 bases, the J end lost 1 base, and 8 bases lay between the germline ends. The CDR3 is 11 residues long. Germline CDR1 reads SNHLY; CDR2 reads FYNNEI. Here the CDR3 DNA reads TGTGCCACCGGGACATCCTACGAGCAGTACTTC. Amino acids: CATGTSYEQYF.

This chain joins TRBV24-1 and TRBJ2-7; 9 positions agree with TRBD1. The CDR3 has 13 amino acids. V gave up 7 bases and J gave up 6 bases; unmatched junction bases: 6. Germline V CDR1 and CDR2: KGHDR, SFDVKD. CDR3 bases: TGTGCCACCAGCCCGGGACAGGGAATCGAGCAGTACTTC. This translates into CATSPGQGIEQYF.

Here the CDR3 reads CAWWGGLGGGYTF. Here the CDR3 DNA reads TGTGCCTGGTGGGGAGGCCTGGGCGGTGGCTACACCTTC. The J gene is TRBJ1-2, the V gene TRBV30; D gene ambiguous. Germline V gives CDR1 GTSNPN, CDR2 SVGIG (reference sequence). Trimming removed 5 bases from V and 7 bases from J, with 17 bases in between. The CDR3 contains 13 residues.

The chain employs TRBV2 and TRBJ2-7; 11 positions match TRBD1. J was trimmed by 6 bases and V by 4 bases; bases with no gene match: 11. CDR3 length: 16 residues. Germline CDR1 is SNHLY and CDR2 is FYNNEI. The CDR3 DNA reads TGTGCCAGCAGTGCTGGCCCTCGGACAGGGGGCTTCGAGCAGTACTTC. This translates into CASSAGPRTGGFEQYF.

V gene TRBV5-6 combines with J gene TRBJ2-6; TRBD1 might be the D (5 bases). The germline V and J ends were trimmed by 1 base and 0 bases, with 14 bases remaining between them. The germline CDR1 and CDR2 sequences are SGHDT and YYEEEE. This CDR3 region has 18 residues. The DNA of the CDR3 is TGTGCCAGCAGCTTGCTGTTGGACACGTACTCTGGGGCCAACGTCCTGACTTTC. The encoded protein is CASSLLLDTYSGANVLTF.

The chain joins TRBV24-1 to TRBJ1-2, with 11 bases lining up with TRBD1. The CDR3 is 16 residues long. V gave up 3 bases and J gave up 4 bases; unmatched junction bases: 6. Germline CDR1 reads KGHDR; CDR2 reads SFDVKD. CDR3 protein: CATSDARTGGGYGYTF. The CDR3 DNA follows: TGTGCCACCAGTGATGCCCGGACAGGGGGCGGCTATGGCTACACCTTC.

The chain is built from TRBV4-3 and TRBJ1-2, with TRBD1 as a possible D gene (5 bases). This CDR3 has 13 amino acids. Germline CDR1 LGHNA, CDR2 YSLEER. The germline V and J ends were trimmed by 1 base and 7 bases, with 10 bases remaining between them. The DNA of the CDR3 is TGCGCCAGCAGCCAAGCAGGGTATAGTGGCTACACCTTC. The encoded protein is CASSQAGYSGYTF.

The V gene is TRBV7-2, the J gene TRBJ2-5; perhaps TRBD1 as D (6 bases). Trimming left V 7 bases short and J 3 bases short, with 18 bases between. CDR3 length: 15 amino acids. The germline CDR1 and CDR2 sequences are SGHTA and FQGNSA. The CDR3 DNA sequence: TGTGCCAGCACCCCATTCGCAGGGGAAAAAGAGACCCAGTACTTC. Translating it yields CASTPFAGEKETQYF.

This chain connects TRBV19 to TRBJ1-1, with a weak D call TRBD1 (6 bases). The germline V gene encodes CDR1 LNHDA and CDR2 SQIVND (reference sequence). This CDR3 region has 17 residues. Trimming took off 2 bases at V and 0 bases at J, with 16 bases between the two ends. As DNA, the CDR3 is TGTGCCAGTAGTATATCCGCCAGGGGCCGGCTGAACACTGAAGCTTTCTTT. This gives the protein CASSISARGRLNTEAFF.

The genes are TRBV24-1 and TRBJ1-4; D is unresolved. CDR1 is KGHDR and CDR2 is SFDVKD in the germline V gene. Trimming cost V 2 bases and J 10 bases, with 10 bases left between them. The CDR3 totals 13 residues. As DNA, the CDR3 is TGTGCCACCAGTGATTCCCGGGATCTAAAACTGTTTTTT. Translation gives CATSDSRDLKLFF.

CDR3 amino acids: CASSSGQGVAAYGYTF. The CDR3 DNA is TGTGCCAGTAGTTCGGGACAGGGAGTCGCGGCCTATGGCTACACCTTC. The chain carries TRBV19 and TRBJ1-2; 9 bases line up with TRBD1. After removal of 5 bases from V and 4 bases from J, the junction contained 11 bases not matched to a gene. The germline V gene encodes CDR1 LNHDA and CDR2 SQIVND (reference sequence). The CDR3 sequence is 16 residues long.